Below are 20 T cell receptor beta chains sequenced from a single sample in a study of T cells in Graves' hyperthyroidism and ophthalmopathy. It was RNA transcripts that yielded the amplified TCR beta CDR3 regions. The study used the HTBI primer set for a first-round RT-PCR of the TCR CDR3. MiXCR, applied by TCRdb to the multiplex PCR reads, yields one record per CDR3 protein. The sample lists around 620,000 distinct CDR3 sequences, just over 45% occurring once. The sequencing input was peripheral blood or thyroid tissue (not recorded which). The receptors stem from an adult woman with Graves' disease, either hyperthyroidism or ophthalmopathy (not recorded which).

V usage is TRBV12-3 or TRBV12-4 and J usage is TRBJ2-7; 7 bases align to TRBD1. This CDR3 is built from 14 residues. Trimming took 5 bases from V and 3 from J; bases not matched to a gene: 7. The CDR3, as DNA: TGTGCCAGCAGTCCACGGGACAGCAACTACGAGCAGTACTTC. Translated: CASSPRDSNYEQYF.

The rearrangement links TRBV2 to TRBJ1-2, with a tentative D call TRBD1 (6 bases). This CDR3 is built from 12 residues. In germline, CDR1 is SNHLY, CDR2 FYNNEI. V lost 8 bases and J 4 bases, leaving 11 bases between the germline ends. The CDR3 coding sequence is TGTGCCAGCTGGGACACCTTCTATGGCTACACCTTC. Its translation: CASWDTFYGYTF.

This clonotype occurred many times. V is TRBV28 and J is TRBJ2-5, with D unresolved. This CDR3 spans 13 amino acids. CDR1 is MDHEN, CDR2 SYDVKM, per germline. V was trimmed by 3 bases and J by 7 bases, leaving 12 bases between them. CDR3 in DNA: TGTGCCAGCAGTTTGTGGGTGCGTGGGACCCAGTACTTC. Protein sequence: CASSLWVRGTQYF.

This clonotype was seen only a few times. The CDR3 loop reads CASSTGRQNTEAFF. Written as DNA, the CDR3 is TGTGCCAGCAGCACGGGACGGCAGAACACTGAAGCTTTCTTT. The chain has TRBV7-9 and TRBJ1-1; the D gene is possibly TRBD1 (5 bases). Germline V CDR1 and CDR2: SEHNR, FQNEAQ (reference sequence). Trimming stripped 5 bases from V and 1 base from J, with 11 bases between. The CDR3 is 14 amino acids.

This clonotype was seen many times. The chain links TRBV19 to TRBJ1-1; D might be TRBD1 (5 bases). Germline CDR1 reads LNHDA; CDR2 reads SQIVND (reference sequence). Trimming took off 0 bases at V and 4 bases at J, with 6 bases between the two ends. The length of the CDR3 is 13 residues. In DNA, the CDR3 is TGTGCCAGTAGTATAGAGGGGACCACTGAAGCTTTCTTT. Translation gives CASSIEGTTEAFF.

This clonotype was seen more than once but under ten times. V is TRBV20-1 and J is TRBJ2-7; D is perhaps TRBD1 or TRBD2 (5 bases each). Trimming stripped 3 bases from V and 4 bases from J, with 7 bases between. The CDR3 is 11 residues long. Germline V gives CDR1 DFQATT, CDR2 SNEGSKA (reference sequence). The DNA for the CDR3 is TGCAGTGCTAGCAGGGAGTACGAGCAGTACTTC. It specifies CSASREYEQYF.

This clonotype was picked up one time. The chain carries TRBV28 and TRBJ1-1; D is ambiguous. Germline V gives CDR1 MDHEN, CDR2 SYDVKM. The CDR3 runs 13 residues. Trimming cost V 8 bases and J 6 bases, with 16 bases left between them. Here the CDR3 reads CASRDTVFPEAFF. DNA of the CDR3: TGTGCCAGCCGTGATACAGTTTTCCCTGAAGCTTTCTTT.

The sample holds a few counts of this clonotype. The V call is TRBV25-1, the J call TRBJ1-3; a weak D match, TRBD1 (6 bases). This CDR3 is 16 amino acids long. V was cut by 6 bases and J by 0 bases, with 15 bases left in between. Germline lookup yields CDR1 MGHDK and CDR2 SYGVNS. The CDR3 coding sequence is TGTGCCAGCAGCCACGGGGGGCTGAGCTCTGGAAACACCATATATTTT. This sequence encodes CASSHGGLSSGNTIYF.

The genes are TRBV5-1 and TRBJ1-1; no reliable D call. Trimming removed 3 bases from V and 2 bases from J, with 11 bases in between. The germline V gene has CDR1 SGHRS and CDR2 YFSETQ. This CDR3 has 14 residues. The CDR3 DNA sequence: TGCGCCAGCAGCTCTGCGGGAGTCAACACTGAAGCTTTCTTT. Its translation is CASSSAGVNTEAFF. The complete variable domain, with remaining parts taken from reference TRBV5-1 and TRBJ1-1, reads KAGVTQTPRYLIKTRGQQVTLSCSPISGHRSVSWYQQTPGQGLQFLFEYFSETQRNKGNFPGRFSGRQFSNSRSEMNVSTLELGDSALYLCASSSAGVNTEAFFGQGTRLTVV.

The gene calls are TRBV2 and TRBJ2-5; D not resolved. Trimming left V 2 bases short and J 1 base short, with 14 bases between. The CDR3 covers 16 residues. The germline CDR1 and CDR2 sequences are SNHLY and FYNNEI. The CDR3 here is CASSETPVGGQETQYF. CDR3 nucleotide sequence: TGTGCCAGCAGTGAAACCCCAGTTGGCGGCCAAGAGACCCAGTACTTC.

This clonotype was detected many times. Relative to the germline gene, one junction end is altered; a read error may explain this. The CDR3: CASRLDSLNTEAFF. Written as DNA, the CDR3 is TGCGCCAGCAGGTTGGACAGCCTGAACACTGAAGCTTTCTTT. The chain carries TRBV5-1 and TRBJ1-1, with TRBD1 as a possible D gene (6 bases). This CDR3 is 14 amino acids long. CDR1 is SGHRS, CDR2 YFSETQ, per germline.

This clonotype was seen repeatedly, ten times or more. CDR3: CATSSGNQPQHF. The CDR3 DNA is TGTGCCACCAGCAGCGGGAATCAGCCCCAGCATTTT. The chain links TRBV15 to TRBJ1-5; D is unresolved. Germline V lookup: CDR1 LNHNV, CDR2 YYDKDF (reference sequence). Trimming pared 3 bases from V and 4 bases from J, leaving 4 bases between. This CDR3 has 12 residues.

The chain recombines TRBV11-1 with TRBJ1-1, with a possible D match to TRBD1 (5 bases). V dropped 1 base and J dropped 1 base, with 13 bases sitting between them. Per germline, CDR1 SGHAT and CDR2 FQDESV (reference sequence). CDR3 length equals 16 residues. The CDR3 protein is CASSLDGAPRNTEAFF. The CDR3 DNA follows: TGTGCCAGCAGCTTAGATGGGGCTCCTAGGAACACTGAAGCTTTCTTT.

This clonotype was recorded a few times. At one end the junction does not follow the germline gene, possibly because of a read error. The chain employs TRBV5-1 and TRBJ2-2; the D gene is possibly TRBD2 (6 bases). The CDR3 is 17 residues long. Germline-derived CDR1 and CDR2 are SGHRS and YFSETQ. This chain's CDR3 is CASSLEAVSGYTGELFF. The DNA of the CDR3 is TGCGCCAGCAGCTTGGAGGCGGTTAGCGGTTACACCGGGGAACTGTTTTTT.

This clonotype was seen a few times. The chain joins TRBV24-1 to TRBJ2-5; D might be TRBD1 (6 bases). The germline V and J ends were trimmed by 3 bases and 2 bases, with 9 bases remaining between them. The CDR3 covers 14 residues. Germline CDR1 reads KGHDR; CDR2 reads SFDVKD. Written as DNA, the CDR3 is TGTGCCACCAGTGATACAGGGAAACAAGAGACCCAGTACTTC. This gives the protein CATSDTGKQETQYF.

The chain is built from TRBV6-6 and TRBJ1-2; D possibly corresponds to TRBD1 (5 bases). Deletions cut 4 bases from V and 3 bases from J, with 18 bases between. CDR1 is MNHNY, CDR2 SVGAGI, per germline (reference sequence). The CDR3 runs 16 residues. The CDR3 nucleotides are TGTGCCAGCAGTTTGCATTTAACGGGGGTGCACTATGGCTACACCTTC. Its translation is CASSLHLTGVHYGYTF.

The chain combines TRBV28 with TRBJ2-6; 9 bases are shared with TRBD1. The CDR3 runs 20 residues. After removal of 5 bases from V and 0 bases from J, the junction contained 14 bases not matched to a gene. CDR1 is MDHEN and CDR2 is SYDVKM in the germline V gene. The CDR3 spells CASSPLTPGTGISGANVLTF. Here the CDR3 DNA reads TGTGCCAGCAGTCCACTCACCCCCGGGACAGGGATCTCTGGGGCCAACGTCCTGACTTTC. The complete variable domain, with remaining parts taken from reference TRBV28 and TRBJ2-6, reads DVKVTQSSRYLVKRTGEKVFLECVQDMDHENMFWYRQDPGLGLRLIYFSYDVKMKEKGDIPEGYSVSREKKERFSLILESASTNQTSMYLCASSPLTPGTGISGANVLTFGAGSRLTVL.

This clonotype was counted many times. The genes are TRBV7-8 and TRBJ1-5; D is unresolved. Deletions cut 2 bases from V and 8 bases from J, with 10 bases between. The CDR3 spans 13 residues. CDR1 is SGHVS, CDR2 FQNEAQ, per germline. The chain's CDR3 is CASSLLTSKPQHF. The CDR3 DNA sequence: TGTGCCAGCAGCTTACTGACAAGCAAGCCCCAGCATTTT.

This clonotype was counted many times. The V gene is TRBV5-8, the J gene TRBJ2-7, with TRBD1 matching 8 bases. The CDR3 extends over 15 amino acids. Germline CDR1 and CDR2: SGHTS and YDEGEE. V was clipped by 0 bases and J by 4 bases; unmatched bases: 6. In DNA form, the CDR3 reads TGTGCCAGCAGCTTGGGGCGGGACAGGCAATACGAGCAGTACTTC. Its translation: CASSLGRDRQYEQYF.

V and J are TRBV27 and TRBJ1-6, with D possibly TRBD1 on 5 matching bases. V lost 6 bases and J 8 bases, leaving 14 bases between the germline ends. This CDR3 is built from 14 residues. Germline CDR1 is MNHEY and CDR2 is SMNVEV (reference sequence). The CDR3 spells CASSRDLLDSPLHF. CDR3 nucleotides: TGTGCCAGCAGCCGGGACCTTTTAGATTCACCCCTCCACTTT.